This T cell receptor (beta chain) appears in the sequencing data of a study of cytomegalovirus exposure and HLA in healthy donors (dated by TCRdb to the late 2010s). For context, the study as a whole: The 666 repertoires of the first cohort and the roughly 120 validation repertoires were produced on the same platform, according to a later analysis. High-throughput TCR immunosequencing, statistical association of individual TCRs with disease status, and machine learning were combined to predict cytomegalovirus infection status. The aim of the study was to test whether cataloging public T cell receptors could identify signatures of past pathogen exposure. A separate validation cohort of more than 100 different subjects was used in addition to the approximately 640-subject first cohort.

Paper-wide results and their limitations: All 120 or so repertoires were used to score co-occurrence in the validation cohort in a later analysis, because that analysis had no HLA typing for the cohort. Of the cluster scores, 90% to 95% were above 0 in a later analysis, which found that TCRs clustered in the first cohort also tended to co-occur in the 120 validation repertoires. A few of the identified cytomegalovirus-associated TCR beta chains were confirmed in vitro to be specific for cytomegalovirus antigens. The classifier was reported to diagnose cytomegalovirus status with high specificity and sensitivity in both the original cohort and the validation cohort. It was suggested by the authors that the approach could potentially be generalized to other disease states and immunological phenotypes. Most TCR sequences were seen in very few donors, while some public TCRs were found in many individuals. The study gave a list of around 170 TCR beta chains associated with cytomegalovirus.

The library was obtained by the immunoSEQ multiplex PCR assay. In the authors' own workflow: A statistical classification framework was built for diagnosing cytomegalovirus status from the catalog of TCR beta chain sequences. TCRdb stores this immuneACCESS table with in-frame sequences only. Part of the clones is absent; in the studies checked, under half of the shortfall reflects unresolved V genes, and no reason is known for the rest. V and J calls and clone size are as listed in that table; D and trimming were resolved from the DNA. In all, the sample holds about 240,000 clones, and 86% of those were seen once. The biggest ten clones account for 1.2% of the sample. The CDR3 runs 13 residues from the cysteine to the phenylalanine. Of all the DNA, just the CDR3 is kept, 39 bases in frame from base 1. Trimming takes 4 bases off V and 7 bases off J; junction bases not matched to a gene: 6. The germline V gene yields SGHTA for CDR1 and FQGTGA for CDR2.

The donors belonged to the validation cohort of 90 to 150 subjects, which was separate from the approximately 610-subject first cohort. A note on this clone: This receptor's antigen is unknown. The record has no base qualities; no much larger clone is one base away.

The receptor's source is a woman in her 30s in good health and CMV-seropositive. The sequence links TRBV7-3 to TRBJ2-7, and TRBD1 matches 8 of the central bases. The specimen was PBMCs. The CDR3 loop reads CASSSDRVGEQYF. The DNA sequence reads TGTGCCAGCAGCTCGGACAGGGTCGGGGAGCAGTACTTC.